This T cell receptor beta chain was sequenced in a study of OX40 agonist ivuxolimab in advanced cancers. Profiled with immunoSEQ multiplex PCR; TCRdb holds only in-frame clones, not every one. The sample records about 58,000 clones, around four fifths being singletons. This CDR3 spans 14 amino acids. Germline trimming cut 4 bases from V and 2 bases from J; bases unmatched to any gene: 4. CDR1 is ENHRY, CDR2 SYGVKD, per germline. Source: CD4+ or CD8+ T cells sorted from blood, taken in a trial of the OX40 agonist ivuxolimab. The rearrangement uses TRBV10-3 and TRBJ1-2, with TRBD1 identical over 7 bases. This TCR came from an adult with an advanced solid tumor such as melanoma, head and neck, liver or kidney cancer. The CDR3, as DNA: TGTGCCATCAGTGGACAGGGCCAAAACTATGGCTACACCTTC. It codes for CAISGQGQNYGYTF.